A selection of T cell receptor beta chains follows, all from one sample in a study of blood T cell repertoires in COVID-19. The assay was immunoSEQ multiplex PCR, and TCRdb's table has in-frame clones only and misses some. The sample contains some 250,000 clones, more than 75% of which appear only once. The sequencing input was peripheral blood. The receptors derive from a woman aged 60-75 years with active or convalescent COVID-19. Both conserved end residues are part of each CDR3. Fields, in order: V gene, J gene, D gene, clone size, CDR3 length, CDR3 DNA, CDR3 protein. A D gene is named only where the DNA matches it firmly. Clone size is shown for a subset of rows, as once, few, many or a class of expanded clone.

TRBV29-1	TRBJ2-5	NA	many	11	TGCAGCGCCACCGAGGGAGGGACCCAGTACTTC	CSATEGGTQYF
TRBV5-6	TRBJ2-5	NA	NA	13	TGTGCCAGCAGCTTGGTGGGAGGAGAGACCCAGTACTTC	CASSLVGGETQYF
TRBV29-1	TRBJ1-2	NA	NA	13	TGCAGCGTTGAAGACAGGGGCGGCTATGGCTACACCTTC	CSVEDRGGYGYTF
TRBV4-2	TRBJ2-3	TRBD2	NA	15	TGTGCCAGCAGCCATGGCGGGGGGAACACAGATACGCAGTATTTT	CASSHGGGNTDTQYF
TRBV9	TRBJ2-5	NA	NA	17	TGTGCCAGCAGCGTAGGGGCTAGCAGCTTCCGCACAGAGACCCAGTACTTC	CASSVGASSFRTETQYF
TRBV30	TRBJ2-3	NA	NA	13	TGTGCCTGGAGTCCTGCTAGCGTTCGTACGCAGTATTTT	CAWSPASVRTQYF
TRBV10-3	TRBJ1-4	NA	NA	16	TGTGCCATCAGTGGCGGACAGACGTTCCGTAATGAAAAACTGTTTTTT	CAISGGQTFRNEKLFF
TRBV7-3	TRBJ2-1	NA	once	15	TGTGCCAGCAGCTTAGCGGGGACCACCTACAATGAGCAGTTCTTC	CASSLAGTTYNEQFF
TRBV6-5	TRBJ2-7	TRBD2	NA	14	TGTGCCAGCAGGAAACTAGCGAGGCGTTACGAGCAGTACTTC	CASRKLARRYEQYF
TRBV4-2	TRBJ1-1	NA	few	17	TGTGCCAGCAGCCCAAGGGGTGGGGGGAGAACTCAGTCTGAAGCTTTCTTT	CASSPRGGGRTQSEAFF
TRBV14	TRBJ2-7	NA	once	13	TGTGCCAGCAGCCAGGGGGCCCTGGGCGAGCAGTACTTC	CASSQGALGEQYF
TRBV7-2	TRBJ2-7	TRBD1	NA	13	TGTGCCAGCACCCAGGGGGTGACAGTAGAGCAGTACTTC	CASTQGVTVEQYF
TRBV6-5	TRBJ2-7	NA	NA	12	TGTGCCAGCAGTTCGAGGTTGGGCGAGCAGTACTTC	CASSSRLGEQYF
TRBV18	TRBJ1-1	TRBD1	NA	14	TGTGCCAGCTCCCCGAGACAGGGGAACACTGAAGCTTTCTTT	CASSPRQGNTEAFF
TRBV7-8	TRBJ2-2	NA	NA	16	TGTGCCAGCAGCCGTTTAACATACAGGGACACCGGGGAGCTGTTTTTT	CASSRLTYRDTGELFF
TRBV9	TRBJ2-7	TRBD2	NA	14	TGTGCCAGGACCCGACTAGCGGGGACCTACGAGCAGTACTTC	CARTRLAGTYEQYF
TRBV10-2	TRBJ2-1	NA	NA	14	TGCGCCAGCACCCGGCAGGCGCTCGACAATGAGCAGTTCTTC	CASTRQALDNEQFF
TRBV29-1	TRBJ1-2	NA	NA	14	NA	CSVRARGPNYGYTF
TRBV30	TRBJ2-5	TRBD1	few	14	TGTGCCTGGAGTGCGGGACAGGAGGGGGAGACCCAGTACTTC	CAWSAGQEGETQYF
TRBV6-2/TRBV6-3	TRBJ2-3	NA	NA	12	TGTGCCAGCAGTAGCCGCACAGATACGCAGTATTTT	CASSSRTDTQYF
TRBV4-1	TRBJ2-1	TRBD2	few	17	TGCGCCAGCAGCCGAGTACCGGGACTAGCTTCCCCCAATGAGCAGTTCTTC	CASSRVPGLASPNEQFF
TRBV7-9	TRBJ2-7	TRBD2	NA	13	TGTGCCAGCAGCCCGGGACTAGTATACGAGCAGTACTTC	CASSPGLVYEQYF
TRBV4-1	TRBJ2-2	TRBD2	NA	18	TGCGCCAGCAGCCTATCGGCTAGCGGGGGGGCGTGGACCGGGGAGCTGTTTTTT	CASSLSASGGAWTGELFF
TRBV7-8	TRBJ1-1	TRBD1	once	14	TGTGCCAGCAGCCCGGACAGGGAAATAACTGAAGCTTTCTTT	CASSPDREITEAFF
TRBV6-5	TRBJ2-6	NA	NA	15	TGTGCCAGCAGACAAGGGGGATCTGGGGCCAACGTCCTGACTTTC	CASRQGGSGANVLTF
TRBV5-1	TRBJ2-3	NA	once	13	TGCGCCAGTCATACTTTGGGCACAGATACGCAGTATTTT	CASHTLGTDTQYF
TRBV7-2	TRBJ2-7	NA	NA	14	TGTGCCAGCAGCTTAGAGCAGGGGTACTACGAGCAGTACTTC	CASSLEQGYYEQYF
TRBV6-5	TRBJ1-3	NA	NA	16	TGTGCCAGCAGTTACAACAGGCCTTCCTCTGGAAACACCATATATTTT	CASSYNRPSSGNTIYF
TRBV7-2	TRBJ2-4	NA	NA	19	TGTGCCAGCAGGAAATCCCCGGGGGATGTTGTTGTGACCAAAAACATTCAGTACTTC	CASRKSPGDVVVTKNIQYF
TRBV4-3	TRBJ2-1	TRBD2	NA	17	TGCGCCAGCAGCCCGTGGAAGGGACTAGCGGGGGCCGGACTTGTGTTCTTC	CASSPWKGLAGAGLVFF
TRBV12-5	TRBJ1-1	NA	NA	12	TGTGCTAGTGGTCGGGGGAACACTGAAGCTTTCTTT	CASGRGNTEAFF
TRBV6-5	TRBJ1-1	TRBD1	NA	15	TGTGCCAGCAGTTACCCGACAGGGTGGGGGACTGAAGCTTTCTTT	CASSYPTGWGTEAFF
TRBV10-3	TRBJ1-4	NA	NA	15	TGTGCCATCAGTGAGTCGAAACTGAATAATGAAAAACTGTTTTTT	CAISESKLNNEKLFF
TRBV6-5	TRBJ1-5	TRBD1	NA	14	TGTGCCAGCAGACCAGGGGGCGGGACGTGGTCCCAGCATTTT	CASRPGGGTWSQHF
TRBV18	TRBJ2-3	NA	NA	17	TGTGCCAGCTCACCAGACGTGGCGGCGGCTAGCACAGATACGCAGTATTTT	CASSPDVAAASTDTQYF
TRBV2	TRBJ1-2	NA	NA	15	TGTGCCAGCAGGTTACAGGGTATTGATAACTATGGCTACACCTTC	CASRLQGIDNYGYTF
TRBV2	TRBJ2-1	NA	NA	12	TGTGCCAGCAGTGAAGAACTAGATGAGCAGTTCTTC	CASSEELDEQFF
TRBV30	TRBJ1-4	TRBD1	NA	12	TGTGCCCAGGGACAGGGGGATGAAAAACTGTTTTTT	CAQGQGDEKLFF
TRBV5-5	TRBJ1-1	NA	few	15	TGTGCCAGCAGCTTGGAGGGGCGGCTGAACACTGAAGCTTTCTTT	CASSLEGRLNTEAFF
TRBV19	TRBJ1-1	NA	NA	15	TGTGCCAGTAGTAAGCTGCCCGGACAGAACACTGAAGCTTTCTTT	CASSKLPGQNTEAFF
TRBV2	TRBJ1-2	NA	few	13	TGTGCCAGCAGTGAAGAAACAGGCTATGGCTACACCTTC	CASSEETGYGYTF
TRBV5-1	TRBJ1-5	NA	NA	14	TGCGCCAGCAGCCCGGGACAAGACTATCAGCCCCAGCATTTT	CASSPGQDYQPQHF